This section outlines one TCR beta chain sequence together with its context. Its antigen is still unknown. Base qualities are missing; no much larger clone stands one base away. These data belong to a study of cytomegalovirus exposure and HLA in healthy donors (dated by TCRdb to 2016 to 2017). With regard to the full study: According to an earlier analysis of several hundred of the donors, about 179 million T cells yielded approximately 120 million unique TCR beta sequences and approximately 300 Gb of sequence data. In a later analysis, previously published TCR beta repertoires from 550 to 700 donors were re-analyzed and high-resolution HLA genotyping was added so that TCR occurrence patterns could be studied. A later genetic analysis took genome-wide SNP genotypes for about three fifths of the roughly 670 donors and used that subset as a discovery cohort. Donor age, sex, ethnicity and CMV serostatus were collected together with the repertoire data. Roughly five DR-DQ haplotypes were handled as single units for association and clustering, since linkage in the cohort was strong. Of the 398 genotyped donors, 81% were placed in the genetic ancestry cluster associated with self-reported Caucasian donors. An early release covering 500 to 750 HLA-typed donors comprised about 290 gigabases of sequencing data and approximately 85 million unique TCR sequences. All discovery cohort repertoires had been generated using a single sequencing platform. To decide whether each TCR beta V gene segment behaved as functional or pseudogenic, an earlier analysis of approximately 590 of the donors relied on high-throughput TCR beta sequencing. Besides the first cohort of around 670 subjects, a separate validation cohort made up of 120 different subjects was used. The study aimed to test whether cataloging public T cell receptors could reveal signatures of past pathogen exposure. Using immunosequencing, the study profiled T cell repertoires from around 670 subjects and related those repertoires to cytomegalovirus serostatus. The number of donors typed differed by locus, with 629-630 for A, B, C, DRB1 and DQB1, over 500 for DQA1, 606 for DPA1, and 472 for DPB1. Rather than drawing on any new phenotypic data, the later analysis identified candidate immune exposures from TCR beta sequences and the way those sequences occurred across donors. High-throughput TCR immunosequencing, statistical association of individual TCRs with disease status, and machine learning were combined to predict cytomegalovirus infection status. Among roughly 370 genotyped donors of the cohort, an average of approximately 230,000 unique TCR beta nucleotide sequences were sequenced per donor, roughly 18% of them non-productive. Class I and class II HLA loci were covered by the typing at four-digit resolution.

The cohort consisted of 670 or so healthy bone marrow donors. Cohort members were all nominally healthy when sampled, although unrecorded immune exposures were likely present. The donor was CMV seronegative and was included in the group of approximately 350 seronegative cohort members. A peripheral blood sample was collected from each donor, and TCR beta sequencing was performed on peripheral blood mononuclear cells. The Qiagen DNeasy Blood Extraction Kit was used to extract genomic DNA from the blood cell samples. Measured from the cysteine to the phenylalanine, the CDR3 is 16 residues long. The DNA shown is the 48-base CDR3, in frame from base 1. Looking up the germline V gene (reference sequence) yields CDR1 SEHNR and CDR2 FQNEAQ. The junction carries 19 bases between V and J, which are trimmed by 5 bases and 5 bases respectively. On the study overall, not on this receptor specifically: The 87-base-pair reads could not distinguish some IMGT-functional V segments, including TRBV6-2 and TRBV6-3, so those segments were excluded. A total of around 150 TCR beta chains were listed by the study as associated with cytomegalovirus. For the cohort, immune exposure information was limited to CMV serostatus. An earlier analysis of approximately 590 of the donors showed that most TCR beta V segments appeared in productive rearrangements either about 87% or about 30% of the time, which broadly matched IMGT annotations. A later analysis reported that several top co-occurrence clusters appeared linked to parvovirus B19, influenza, CMV and Epstein-Barr virus. In a later analysis, most CMV-associated TCR beta chains were found to appear HLA-restricted, with HLA associations seemingly driven largely by CMV exposure. A further reported finding was that TCR beta sequences accurately predicted the HLA-A and HLA-B alleles for most subjects in the first cohort. Because counts were too low, seventeen rarely observed V segments, including chromosome 9 orphons, were excluded from the earlier analysis of under 650 of the donors. Because some donors lacked HLA typing at each locus, the association tests relied only on the typed subset. Only TCR beta chains were sequenced in this cohort, and the absence of alpha or paired-chain data limited detectable features. In a later analysis, TCR association rates were found to vary across HLA loci, with the most associated TCRs seen for DRB1 alleles and the fewest for HLA-C alleles. Compared with the 666-donor mean, donors in an Asian-associated ancestry cluster had fewer N-insertions in productive TCRs, according to a later genetic analysis. According to the authors, the approach could potentially be generalized to other disease states and immunological phenotypes. Linkage disequilibrium might explain the correlated functional status among segregating V segments, but an unknown experimental factor could not be ruled out. V-gene and J-gene trimming of TCR beta chains was associated with a missense DCLRE1C variant in a later genetic analysis, and the association was replicated in an independent cohort. A later analysis associated 15,000 to 20,000 TCR beta sequences with specific HLA alleles at a false discovery rate of 0.05. Most TCR sequences were observed very rarely across donors, whereas some public TCRs were present in many individuals. The sequencing pipeline was judged likely to have produced a cluster of highly shared sequence variants as a technical artifact. Three of the identified cytomegalovirus-associated TCR beta chains were confirmed in vitro to be specific for cytomegalovirus antigens. Strong co-occurrence of HLA alleles, especially DR and DQ, made assigning TCR associations to individual alleles difficult. In a later analysis, HLA-associated TCR beta chains were found to be more clonally expanded and to have lower generation probabilities than equally common non-associated chains. Sequencing depth was assumed to be roughly uniform across donors in the presence/absence analyses, though that assumption may not hold. Cytomegalovirus status was reported to be diagnosed by the classifier with high specificity and sensitivity in both the original and validation cohorts.

The library was generated by the immunoSEQ multiplex PCR assay. For the multiplex PCR, a mixture combining 60 forward primers for TCR Vbeta segments and 13 reverse primers for TCR Jbeta segments was used. A multiplex PCR assay on genomic DNA amplified the CDR3 region of rearranged TCR beta genes. The amplified TCR beta libraries were sequenced on the Illumina HiSeq System as 87-base-pair reads. The original pipeline was this. A later analysis tallied around 87 million unique TCR beta chains across the 700 or so repertoires, and about 10 million of those chains were shared by two or more donors. To remove PCR and sequencing errors, raw reads were error-corrected and collapsed into unique sequences using a nearest-neighbor algorithm that merged closely related sequences. To assign V, D and J gene segments, CDR3 sequences were aligned to IMGT reference sequences. For a sequence to be retained, a match of at least six nucleotides to both a V gene segment and a J gene segment was required. A rearrangement counted as productive if the CDR3 had no stop codons and remained in frame with V and J, and every other rearrangement counted as non-productive. Following IMGT convention, CDR3 was defined as the stretch from the second conserved V-encoded cysteine to the conserved J-encoded phenylalanine. In an earlier analysis of approximately 590 of the donors, sequences lacking an unambiguous match to a single V gene segment were excluded. An earlier analysis of over 450 of the donors classified V segments as functional when productive rearrangements were above 56.7% and as segregating when the standard deviation between donors was above 5%. A statistical classification framework was developed to diagnose cytomegalovirus status using the catalog of TCR beta chain sequences. In a later analysis, V and J genes were assigned by comparing TCR nucleotide sequences against IMGT/GENE-DB human TR gene sequences. The TCRdist pipeline was used in a later analysis to assign CDR3 sequences and most-parsimonious VDJ recombination scenarios. A later analysis defined each TCR beta chain by its CDR3 amino acid sequence plus V-gene family, and excluded reads lacking a unique V-gene family. To address suspected cross-contamination and a sequencing artifact, a later analysis removed a few hundred highly shared, low-generation-probability nucleotide sequences. A later analysis calculated a clonal expansion index for each public chain from normalized within-repertoire ranks of inferred template counts. A later analysis computed generation probabilities with a VDJ recombination model fitted to out-of-frame rearrangements, and checked the results against IGoR. In a later analysis, hypergeometric tests were used to score TCR-TCR, TCR-HLA and TCR-CMV co-occurrence, with a repertoire-size bias correction applied to TCR pairs. In a later analysis, false discovery rates were estimated by permuting HLA or CMV assignments 20 times. In a later analysis, co-occurring TCRs were grouped with DBSCAN, and TCRdist sequence similarity was added when clustering was performed within HLA-allele-positive subsets. Repertoires with fewer than 30,000 or more than 120,000 public chains were left out of co-occurrence clustering, as were several repertoires with anomalous nucleotide sharing. TCRdb stores this immuneACCESS table with in-frame sequences only. Part of the clones is absent; in the studies checked, under half of the shortfall reflects unresolved V genes, and no reason is known for the rest. That table supplies the V and J calls and clone size; D and trimming were determined from the DNA. Present in this sample are tens of thousands of clones, over 65% of which were seen just once. Less than 4.5% of the sample is held by the ten biggest clonotypes.

The sequenced sample was PBMCs. The receptor was derived from a man aged 35-49 years in good health and CMV-seronegative. The chain links TRBV7-9 with TRBJ2-1, and possibly TRBD2, on 5 matching bases. The nucleotides read TGTGCCAGCAGCCTGGACTCCCTTATCCCTAACAATGAGCAGTTCTTC. Its coded protein is CASSLDSLIPNNEQFF.